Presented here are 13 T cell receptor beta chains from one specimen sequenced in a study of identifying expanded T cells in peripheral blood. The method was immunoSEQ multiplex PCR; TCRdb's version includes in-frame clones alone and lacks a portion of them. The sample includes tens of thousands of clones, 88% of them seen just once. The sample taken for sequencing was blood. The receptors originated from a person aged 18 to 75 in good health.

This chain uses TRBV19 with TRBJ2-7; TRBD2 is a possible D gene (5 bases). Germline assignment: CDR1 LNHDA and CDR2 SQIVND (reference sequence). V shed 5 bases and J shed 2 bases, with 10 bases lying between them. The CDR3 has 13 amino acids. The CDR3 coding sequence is TGTGCCAGTAGTCCGGGAACACCCTACGAGCAGTACTTC. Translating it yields CASSPGTPYEQYF.

As DNA, the CDR3 is TGTGCCAGCAGCTCCGAGTCCTACGAGCAGTACTTC. Protein: CASSSESYEQYF. The J gene is TRBJ2-7, the V gene TRBV7-9; unclear D gene. With 4 bases removed from V and 1 base from J, the gap between germline ends came to 5 bases. This CDR3 has 12 amino acids. Germline CDR1 reads SEHNR; CDR2 reads FQNEAQ (reference sequence).

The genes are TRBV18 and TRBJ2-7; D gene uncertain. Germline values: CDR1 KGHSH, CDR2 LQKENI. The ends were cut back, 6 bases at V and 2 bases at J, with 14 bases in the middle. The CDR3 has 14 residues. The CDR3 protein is CASSAAGGTYEQYF. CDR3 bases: TGTGCCAGCTCGGCCGCAGGCGGAACCTACGAGCAGTACTTC.

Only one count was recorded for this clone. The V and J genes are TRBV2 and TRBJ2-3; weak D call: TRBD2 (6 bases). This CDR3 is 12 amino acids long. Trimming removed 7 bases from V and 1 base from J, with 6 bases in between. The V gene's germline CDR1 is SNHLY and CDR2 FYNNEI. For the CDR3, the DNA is TGTGCCAGCACGGGGGGCACAGATACGCAGTATTTT. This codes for CASTGGTDTQYF.

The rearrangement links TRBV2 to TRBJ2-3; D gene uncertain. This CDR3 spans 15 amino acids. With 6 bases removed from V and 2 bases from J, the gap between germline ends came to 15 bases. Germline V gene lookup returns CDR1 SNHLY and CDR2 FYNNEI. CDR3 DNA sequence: TGTGCCAGCAGCAGACTCGATCCTGCCACAGATACGCAGTATTTT. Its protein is CASSRLDPATDTQYF.

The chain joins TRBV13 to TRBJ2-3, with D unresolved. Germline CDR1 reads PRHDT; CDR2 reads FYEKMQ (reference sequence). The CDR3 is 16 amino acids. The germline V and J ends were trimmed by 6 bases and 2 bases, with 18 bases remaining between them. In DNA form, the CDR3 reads TGTGCCAGCAGATCATCCCACGCGGAGTTCACAGATACGCAGTATTTT. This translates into CASRSSHAEFTDTQYF. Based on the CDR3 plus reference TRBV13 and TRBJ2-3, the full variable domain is AAGVIQSPRHLIKEKRETATLKCYPIPRHDTVYWYQQGPGQDPQFLISFYEKMQSDKGSIPDRFSAQQFSDYHSELNMSSLELGDSALYFCASRSSHAEFTDTQYFGPGTRLTVL.

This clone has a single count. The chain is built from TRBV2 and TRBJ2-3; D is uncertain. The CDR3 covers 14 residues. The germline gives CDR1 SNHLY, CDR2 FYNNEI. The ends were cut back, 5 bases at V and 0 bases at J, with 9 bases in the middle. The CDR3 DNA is TGTGCCAGCAGTTACAGCGCTAGCACAGATACGCAGTATTTT. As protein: CASSYSASTDTQYF.

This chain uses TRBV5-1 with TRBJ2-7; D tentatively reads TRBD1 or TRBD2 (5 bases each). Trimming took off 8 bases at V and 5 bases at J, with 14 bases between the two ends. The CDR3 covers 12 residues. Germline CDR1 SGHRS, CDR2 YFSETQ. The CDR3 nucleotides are TGCGCCAGTTCGAGGGGTTTCGACGAGCAGTACTTC. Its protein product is CASSRGFDEQYF.

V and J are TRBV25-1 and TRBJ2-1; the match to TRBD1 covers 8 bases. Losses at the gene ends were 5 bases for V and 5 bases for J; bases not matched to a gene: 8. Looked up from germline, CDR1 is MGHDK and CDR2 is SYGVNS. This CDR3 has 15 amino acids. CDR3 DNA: TGTGCCAGCAGTTTAACCCGGGACAGGCACAATGAGCAGTTCTTC. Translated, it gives CASSLTRDRHNEQFF.

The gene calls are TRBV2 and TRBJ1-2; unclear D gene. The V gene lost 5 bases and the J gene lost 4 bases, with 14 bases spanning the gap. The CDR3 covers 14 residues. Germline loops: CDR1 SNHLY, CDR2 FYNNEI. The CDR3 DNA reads TGTGCCAGCAGTTTCACTCCAACCCCCTATGGCTACACCTTC. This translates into CASSFTPTPYGYTF.

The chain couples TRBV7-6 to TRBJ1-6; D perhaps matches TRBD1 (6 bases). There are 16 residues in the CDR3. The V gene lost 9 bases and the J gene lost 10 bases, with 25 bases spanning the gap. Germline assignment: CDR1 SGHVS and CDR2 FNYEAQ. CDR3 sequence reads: CASLLDTNRGHSPLHF. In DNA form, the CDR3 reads TGTGCCAGTCTTCTTGATACGAACCGGGGACACTCACCCCTCCACTTT.

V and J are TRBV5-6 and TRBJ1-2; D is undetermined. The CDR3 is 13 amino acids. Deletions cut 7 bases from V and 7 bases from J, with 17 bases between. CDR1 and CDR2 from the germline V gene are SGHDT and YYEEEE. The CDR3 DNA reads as TGTGCCAGCGGCGGACCGGATTCCTCTGGCTACACCTTC. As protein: CASGGPDSSGYTF.

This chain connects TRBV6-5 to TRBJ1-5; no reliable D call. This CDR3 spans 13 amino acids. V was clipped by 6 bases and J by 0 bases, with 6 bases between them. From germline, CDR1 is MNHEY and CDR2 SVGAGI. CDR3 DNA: TGTGCCAGCAGAAGGGATAGCAATCAGCCCCAGCATTTT. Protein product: CASRRDSNQPQHF.